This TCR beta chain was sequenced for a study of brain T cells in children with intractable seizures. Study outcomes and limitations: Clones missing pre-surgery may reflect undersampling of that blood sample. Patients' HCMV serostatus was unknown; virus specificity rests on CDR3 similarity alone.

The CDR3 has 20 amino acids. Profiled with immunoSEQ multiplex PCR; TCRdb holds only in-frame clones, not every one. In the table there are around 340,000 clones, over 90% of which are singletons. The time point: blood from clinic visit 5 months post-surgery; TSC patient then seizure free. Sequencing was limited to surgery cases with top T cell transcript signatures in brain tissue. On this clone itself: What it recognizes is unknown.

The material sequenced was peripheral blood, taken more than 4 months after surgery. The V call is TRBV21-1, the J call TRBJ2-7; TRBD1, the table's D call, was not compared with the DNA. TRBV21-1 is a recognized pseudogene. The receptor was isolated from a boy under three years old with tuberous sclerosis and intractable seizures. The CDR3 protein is CASSSNTGTGKKIVYDEQYF. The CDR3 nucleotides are TGTGCCAGCAGCTCGAATACCGGGACAGGGAAAAAGATCGTCTACGACGAGCAGTACTTC.